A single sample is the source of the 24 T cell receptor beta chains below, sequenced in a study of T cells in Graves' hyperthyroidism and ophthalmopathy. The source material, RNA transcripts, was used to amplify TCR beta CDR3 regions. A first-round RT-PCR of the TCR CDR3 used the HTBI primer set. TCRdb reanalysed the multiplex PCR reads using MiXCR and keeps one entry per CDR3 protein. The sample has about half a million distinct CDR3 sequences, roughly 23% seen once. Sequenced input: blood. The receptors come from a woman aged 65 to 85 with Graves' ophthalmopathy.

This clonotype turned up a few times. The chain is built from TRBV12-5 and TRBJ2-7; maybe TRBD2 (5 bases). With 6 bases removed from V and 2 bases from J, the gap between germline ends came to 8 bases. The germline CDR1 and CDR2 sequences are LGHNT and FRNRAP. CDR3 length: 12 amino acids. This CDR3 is CASGETTYEQYF. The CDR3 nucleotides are TGTGCTAGTGGGGAGACTACCTACGAGCAGTACTTC. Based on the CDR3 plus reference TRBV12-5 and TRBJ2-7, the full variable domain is DARVTQTPRHKVTEMGQEVTMRCQPILGHNTVFWYRQTMMQGLELLAYFRNRAPLDDSGMPKDRFSAEMPDATLATLKIQPSEPRDSAVYFCASGETTYEQYFGPGTRLTVT.

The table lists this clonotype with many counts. The CDR3 region is CASSLTPGRLFF. CDR3 nucleotide sequence: TGTGCCAGCAGCCTCACCCCGGGGCGTCTGTTTTTT. The genes are TRBV11-2 and TRBJ2-2, with D possibly being TRBD1 or TRBD2 (5 bases each). The V end lost 5 bases, the J end lost 14 bases, and 15 bases lay between the germline ends. The V gene's germline CDR1 is SGHAT and CDR2 FQNNGV. CDR3 size: 12 residues.

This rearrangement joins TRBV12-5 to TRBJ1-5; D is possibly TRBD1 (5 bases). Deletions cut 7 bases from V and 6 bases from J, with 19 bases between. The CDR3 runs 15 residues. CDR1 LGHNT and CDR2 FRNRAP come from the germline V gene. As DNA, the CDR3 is TGTGCTAGTGCCAATATCGGGGGGGGGGGTCAGCCCCAGCATTTT. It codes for CASANIGGGGQPQHF.

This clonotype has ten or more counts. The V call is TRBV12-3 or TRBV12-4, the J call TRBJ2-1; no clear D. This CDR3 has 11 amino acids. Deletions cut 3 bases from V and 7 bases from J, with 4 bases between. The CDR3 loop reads CASSLKNEQFF. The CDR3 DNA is TGTGCCAGCAGTTTGAAGAATGAGCAGTTCTTC.

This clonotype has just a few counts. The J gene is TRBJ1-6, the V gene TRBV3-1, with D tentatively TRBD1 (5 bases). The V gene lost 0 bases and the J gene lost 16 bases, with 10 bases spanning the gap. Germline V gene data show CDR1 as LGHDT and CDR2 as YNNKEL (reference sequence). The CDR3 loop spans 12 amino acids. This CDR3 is CASSQERGRLHF. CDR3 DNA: TGTGCCAGCAGCCAAGAAAGGGGTAGGCTCCACTTT.

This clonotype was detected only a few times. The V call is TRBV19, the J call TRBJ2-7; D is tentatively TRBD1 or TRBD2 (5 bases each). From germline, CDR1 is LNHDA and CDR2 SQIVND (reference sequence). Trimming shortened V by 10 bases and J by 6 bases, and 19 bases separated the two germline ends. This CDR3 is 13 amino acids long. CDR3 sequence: CATKRQGTSEQYF. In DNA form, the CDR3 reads TGTGCCACCAAGCGGCAGGGCACGAGCGAGCAGTACTTC. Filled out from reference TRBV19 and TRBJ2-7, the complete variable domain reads DGGITQSPKYLFRKEGQNVTLSCEQNLNHDAMYWYRQDPGQGLRLIYYSQIVNDFQKGDIAEGYSVSREKKESFPLTVTSAQKNPTAFYLCATKRQGTSEQYFGPGTRLTVT.

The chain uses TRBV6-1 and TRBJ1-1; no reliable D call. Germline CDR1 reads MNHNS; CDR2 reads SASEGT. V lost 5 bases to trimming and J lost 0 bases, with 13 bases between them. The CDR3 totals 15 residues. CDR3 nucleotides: TGTGCCAGCAGTCCCCGGATAATCATGAACACTGAAGCTTTCTTT. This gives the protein CASSPRIIMNTEAFF.

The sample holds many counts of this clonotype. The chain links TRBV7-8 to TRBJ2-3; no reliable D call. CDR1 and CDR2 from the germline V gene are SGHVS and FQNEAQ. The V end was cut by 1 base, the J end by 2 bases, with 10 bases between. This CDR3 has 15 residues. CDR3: CASSLEGSYTDTQYF. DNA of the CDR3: TGTGCCAGCAGCTTAGAAGGCAGTTACACAGATACGCAGTATTTT.

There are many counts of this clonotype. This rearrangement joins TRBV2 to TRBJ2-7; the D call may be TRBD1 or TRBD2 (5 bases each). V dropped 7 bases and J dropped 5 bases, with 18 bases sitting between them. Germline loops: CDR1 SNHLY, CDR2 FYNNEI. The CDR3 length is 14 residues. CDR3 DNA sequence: TGTGCCAGCATCGGGACGGGATTGCTCAACGAGCAGTACTTC. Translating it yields CASIGTGLLNEQYF.

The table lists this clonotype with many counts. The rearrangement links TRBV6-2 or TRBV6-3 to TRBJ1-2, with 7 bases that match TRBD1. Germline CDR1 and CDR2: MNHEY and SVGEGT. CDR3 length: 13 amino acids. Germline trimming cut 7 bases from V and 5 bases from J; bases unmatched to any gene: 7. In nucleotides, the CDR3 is TGTGCCAGCACCGACAGGGTGACATATGGCTACACCTTC. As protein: CASTDRVTYGYTF.

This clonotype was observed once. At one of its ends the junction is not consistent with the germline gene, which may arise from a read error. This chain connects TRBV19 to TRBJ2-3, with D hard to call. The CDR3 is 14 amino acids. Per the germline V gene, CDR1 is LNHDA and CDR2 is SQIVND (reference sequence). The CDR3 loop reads CAGSNLGGPDTQYF. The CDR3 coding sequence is TGTGCCGGTAGTAACCTAGGTGGTCCAGATACGCAGTATTTT.

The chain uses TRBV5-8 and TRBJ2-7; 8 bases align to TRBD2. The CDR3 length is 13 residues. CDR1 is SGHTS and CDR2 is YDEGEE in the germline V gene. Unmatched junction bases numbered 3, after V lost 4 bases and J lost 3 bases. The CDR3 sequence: CASSKSGSYEQYF. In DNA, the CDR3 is TGTGCCAGCAGCAAAAGCGGGAGCTACGAGCAGTACTTC.

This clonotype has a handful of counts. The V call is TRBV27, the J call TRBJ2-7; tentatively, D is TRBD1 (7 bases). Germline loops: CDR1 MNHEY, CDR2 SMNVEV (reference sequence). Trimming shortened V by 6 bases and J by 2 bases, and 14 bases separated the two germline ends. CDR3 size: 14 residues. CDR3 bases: TGTGCCAGCAGCGGAGGGGGACAGACCTACGAGCAGTACTTC. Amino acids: CASSGGGQTYEQYF.

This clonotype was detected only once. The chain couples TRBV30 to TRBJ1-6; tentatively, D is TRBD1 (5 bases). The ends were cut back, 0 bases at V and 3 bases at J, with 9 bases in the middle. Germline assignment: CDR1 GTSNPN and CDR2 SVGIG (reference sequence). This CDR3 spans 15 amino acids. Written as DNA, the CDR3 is TGTGCCTGGAGTGTATCGCAGGGCTATAATTCACCCCTCCACTTT. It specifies CAWSVSQGYNSPLHF.

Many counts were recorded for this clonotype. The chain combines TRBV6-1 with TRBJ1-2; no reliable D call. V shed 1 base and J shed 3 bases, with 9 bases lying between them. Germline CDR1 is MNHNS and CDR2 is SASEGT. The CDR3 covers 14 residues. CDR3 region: CASSEGHRDYGYTF. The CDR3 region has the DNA TGTGCCAGCAGTGAAGGGCACCGGGACTATGGCTACACCTTC.

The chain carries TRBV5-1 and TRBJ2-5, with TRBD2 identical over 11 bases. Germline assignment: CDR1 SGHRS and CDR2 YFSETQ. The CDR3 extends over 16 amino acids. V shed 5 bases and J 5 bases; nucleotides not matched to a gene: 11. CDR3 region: CASRPTSGSSWETQYF. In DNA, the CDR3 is TGCGCCAGCAGACCAACTAGCGGGAGTTCATGGGAGACCCAGTACTTC.

The CDR3, as DNA: TGCAGTGCTTCCCGCGGGGCACGAAATCAGCCCCAGCATTTT. It is translated as CSASRGARNQPQHF. The genes are TRBV20-1 and TRBJ1-5; the D gene is possibly TRBD1 (5 bases). V was clipped by 5 bases and J by 4 bases, with 15 bases between them. From germline, CDR1 is DFQATT and CDR2 SNEGSKA (reference sequence). The CDR3 is made up of 14 amino acids.

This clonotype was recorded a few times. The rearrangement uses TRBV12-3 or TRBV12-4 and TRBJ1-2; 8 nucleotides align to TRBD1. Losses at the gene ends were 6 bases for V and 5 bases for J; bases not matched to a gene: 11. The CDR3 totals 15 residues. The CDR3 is CASSLSTGVKYGYTF. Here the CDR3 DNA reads TGTGCCAGCAGCCTATCGACAGGGGTGAAATATGGCTACACCTTC.

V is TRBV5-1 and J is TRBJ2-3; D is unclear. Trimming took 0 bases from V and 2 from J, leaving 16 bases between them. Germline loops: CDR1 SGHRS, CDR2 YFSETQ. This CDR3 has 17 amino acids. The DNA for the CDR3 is TGCGCCAGCAGCTTGGGTCGGAACTCCAACCTCACAGATACGCAGTATTTT. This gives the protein CASSLGRNSNLTDTQYF. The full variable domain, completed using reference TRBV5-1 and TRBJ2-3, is KAGVTQTPRYLIKTRGQQVTLSCSPISGHRSVSWYQQTPGQGLQFLFEYFSETQRNKGNFPGRFSGRQFSNSRSEMNVSTLELGDSALYLCASSLGRNSNLTDTQYFGPGTRLTVL.

The CDR3 nucleotides are TGTGCCAGCAGTTACTGGGGAGACGGAAAAGACATTCAGTACTTC. Its protein product is CASSYWGDGKDIQYF. The chain has TRBV6-2 or TRBV6-3 and TRBJ2-4, with a weak D call TRBD2 (5 bases). The germline V gene has CDR1 MNHEY and CDR2 SVGEGT. The CDR3 sequence is 15 residues long. V was trimmed by 1 base and J by 8 bases, leaving 15 bases between them.

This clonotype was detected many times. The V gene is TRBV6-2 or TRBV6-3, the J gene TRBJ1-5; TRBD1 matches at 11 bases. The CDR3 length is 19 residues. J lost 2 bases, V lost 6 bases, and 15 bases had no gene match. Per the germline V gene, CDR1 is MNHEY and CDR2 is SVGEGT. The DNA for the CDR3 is TGTGCCAGCAGACACCGACCGGGACAGGGGGGGACTGGCAATCAGCCCCAGCATTTT. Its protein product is CASRHRPGQGGTGNQPQHF.

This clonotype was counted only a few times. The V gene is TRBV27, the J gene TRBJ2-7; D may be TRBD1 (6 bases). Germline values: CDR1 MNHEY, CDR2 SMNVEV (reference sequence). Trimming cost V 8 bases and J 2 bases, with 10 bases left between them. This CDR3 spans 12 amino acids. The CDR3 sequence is CASGWTAYEQYF. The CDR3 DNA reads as TGTGCCAGCGGATGGACAGCCTACGAGCAGTACTTC.

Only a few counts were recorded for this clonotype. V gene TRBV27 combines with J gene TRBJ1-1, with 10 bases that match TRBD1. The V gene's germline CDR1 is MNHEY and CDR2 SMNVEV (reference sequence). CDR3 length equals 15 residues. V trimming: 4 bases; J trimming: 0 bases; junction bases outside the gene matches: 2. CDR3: CASSYGTGVNTEAFF. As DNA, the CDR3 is TGTGCCAGCAGTTACGGGACAGGGGTGAACACTGAAGCTTTCTTT.

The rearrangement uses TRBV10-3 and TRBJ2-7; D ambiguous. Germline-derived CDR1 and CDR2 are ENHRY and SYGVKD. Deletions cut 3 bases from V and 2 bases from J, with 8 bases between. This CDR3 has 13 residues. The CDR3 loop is CAISEGVPYEQYF. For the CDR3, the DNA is TGTGCCATCAGTGAAGGAGTGCCCTACGAGCAGTACTTC.